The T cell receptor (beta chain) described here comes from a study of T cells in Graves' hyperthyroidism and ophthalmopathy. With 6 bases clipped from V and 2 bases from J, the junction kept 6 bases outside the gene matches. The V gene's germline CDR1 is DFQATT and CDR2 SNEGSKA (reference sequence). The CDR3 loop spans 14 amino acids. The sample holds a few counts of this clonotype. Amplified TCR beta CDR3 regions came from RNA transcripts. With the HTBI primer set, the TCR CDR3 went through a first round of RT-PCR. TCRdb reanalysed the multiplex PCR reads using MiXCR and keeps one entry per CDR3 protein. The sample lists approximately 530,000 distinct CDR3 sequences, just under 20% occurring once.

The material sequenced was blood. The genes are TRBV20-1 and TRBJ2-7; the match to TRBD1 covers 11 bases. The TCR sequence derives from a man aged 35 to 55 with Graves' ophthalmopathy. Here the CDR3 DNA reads TGCAGTGCCGGGACAGGGGGGAGGACCTACGAGCAGTACTTC. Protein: CSAGTGGRTYEQYF.